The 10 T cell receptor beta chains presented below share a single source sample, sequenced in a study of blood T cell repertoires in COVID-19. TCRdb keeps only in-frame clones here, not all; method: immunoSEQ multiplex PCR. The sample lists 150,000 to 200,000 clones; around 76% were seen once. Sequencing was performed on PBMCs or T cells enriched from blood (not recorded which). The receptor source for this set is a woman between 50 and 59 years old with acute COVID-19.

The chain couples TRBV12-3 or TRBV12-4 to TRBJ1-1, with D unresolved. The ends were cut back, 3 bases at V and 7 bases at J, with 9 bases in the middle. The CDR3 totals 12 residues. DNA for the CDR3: TGTGCCAGCAGTTTTGGGCAGCTTGAAGCTTTCTTT. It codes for CASSFGQLEAFF.

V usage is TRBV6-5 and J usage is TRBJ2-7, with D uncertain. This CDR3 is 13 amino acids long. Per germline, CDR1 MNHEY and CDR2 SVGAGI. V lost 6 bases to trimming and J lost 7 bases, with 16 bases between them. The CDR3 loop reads CASSPQPSGEQYV. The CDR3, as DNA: TGTGCCAGCAGCCCCCAACCCTCCGGGGAGCAGTACGTC.

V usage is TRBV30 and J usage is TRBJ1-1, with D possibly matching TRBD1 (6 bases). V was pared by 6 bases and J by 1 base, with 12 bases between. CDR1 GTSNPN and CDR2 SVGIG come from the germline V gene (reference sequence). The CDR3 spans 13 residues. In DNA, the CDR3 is TGTGCCTGTACCAGACAGGAGAACACTGAAGCTTTCTTT. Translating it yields CACTRQENTEAFF.

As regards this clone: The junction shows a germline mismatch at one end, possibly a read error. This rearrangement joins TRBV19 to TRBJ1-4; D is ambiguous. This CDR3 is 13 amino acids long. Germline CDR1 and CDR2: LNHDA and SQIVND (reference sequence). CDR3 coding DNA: TGTGCCAGTACCCCAGCTACTAGTGAAAAACTGTTTTTT. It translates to CASTPATSEKLFF.

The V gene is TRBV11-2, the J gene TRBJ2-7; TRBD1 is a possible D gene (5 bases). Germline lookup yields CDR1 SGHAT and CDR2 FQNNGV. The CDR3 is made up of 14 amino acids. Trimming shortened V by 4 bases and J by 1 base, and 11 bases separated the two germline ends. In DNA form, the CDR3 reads TGTGCCAGCAGCTGGCAGGGTGCTTCCTACGAGCAGTACGTC. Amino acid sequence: CASSWQGASYEQYV.

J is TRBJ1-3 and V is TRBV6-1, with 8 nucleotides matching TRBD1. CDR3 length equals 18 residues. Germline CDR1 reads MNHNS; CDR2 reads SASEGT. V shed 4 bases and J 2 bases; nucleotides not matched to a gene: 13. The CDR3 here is CASSARALTGDAGNTIYF. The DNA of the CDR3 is TGTGCCAGCAGTGCCCGGGCTTTGACAGGGGATGCTGGAAACACCATATATTTT.

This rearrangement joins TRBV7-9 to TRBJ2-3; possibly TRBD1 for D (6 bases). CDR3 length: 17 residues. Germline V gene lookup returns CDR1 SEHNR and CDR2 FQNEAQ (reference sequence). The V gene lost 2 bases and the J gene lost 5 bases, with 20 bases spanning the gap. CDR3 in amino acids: CASSLPMDSRGLDTQYF. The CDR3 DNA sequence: TGTGCCAGCAGCTTACCTATGGACAGTAGGGGTTTAGATACGCAGTATTTT.

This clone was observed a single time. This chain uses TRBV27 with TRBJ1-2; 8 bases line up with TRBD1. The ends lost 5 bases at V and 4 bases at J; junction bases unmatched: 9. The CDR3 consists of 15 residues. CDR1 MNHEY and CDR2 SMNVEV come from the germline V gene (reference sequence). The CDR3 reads CASSTGTGGGYGYTF. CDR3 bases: TGTGCCAGCAGTACGGGGACAGGAGGCGGCTATGGCTACACCTTC.

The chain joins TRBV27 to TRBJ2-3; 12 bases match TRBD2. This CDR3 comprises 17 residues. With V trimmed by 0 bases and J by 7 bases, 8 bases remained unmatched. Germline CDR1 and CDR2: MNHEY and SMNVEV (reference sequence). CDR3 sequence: CASSLSPLAGGPYTQYF. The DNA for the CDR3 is TGTGCCAGCAGTTTATCCCCCCTAGCGGGGGGGCCATATACGCAGTATTTT.

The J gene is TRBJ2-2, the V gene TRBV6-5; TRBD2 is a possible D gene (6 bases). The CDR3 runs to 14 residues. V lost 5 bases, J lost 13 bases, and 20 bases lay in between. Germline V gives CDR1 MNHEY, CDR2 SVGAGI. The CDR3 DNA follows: TGTGCCAGCAGTCTACGTAGACTAGGGGAGTGGCTGTTTTTT. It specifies CASSLRRLGEWLFF.